The 32 T cell receptor beta chains below all came from one sample that was sequenced in a study of blood T cell repertoires in COVID-19. The assay was immunoSEQ multiplex PCR, and TCRdb's table has in-frame clones only and misses some. This sample has under 30,000 clones, with approximately 86% found just once. Input material: peripheral blood. These receptors were collected from a man aged 50 to 60 with active COVID-19.

V and J are TRBV5-1 and TRBJ2-5, with 9 bases that match TRBD2. The germline V gene has CDR1 SGHRS and CDR2 YFSETQ. The CDR3 is made up of 14 amino acids. J was trimmed by 5 bases and V by 4 bases; bases with no gene match: 6. CDR3 protein: CASSPGTSWETQYF. The CDR3 nucleotides read TGCGCCAGCAGCCCCGGGACTAGCTGGGAGACCCAGTACTTC.

This clone showed up just once. The V and J genes are TRBV6-5 and TRBJ1-1, with TRBD1 matching 8 bases. Looked up from germline, CDR1 is MNHEY and CDR2 is SVGAGI. This CDR3 has 14 residues. J lost 1 base, V lost 6 bases, and 4 bases had no gene match. CDR3 coding DNA: TGTGCCAGCAGCTTGGACAGGGCGAACACTGAAGCTTTCTTT. This gives the protein CASSLDRANTEAFF.

The V call is TRBV4-2, the J call TRBJ1-4, with 9 bases aligning to TRBD1. Trimming took 4 bases from V and 5 from J; bases not matched to a gene: 8. Germline CDR1 and CDR2: LGHNA and YNFKEQ. The CDR3 contains 16 residues. This CDR3 is CASSPQTGTGNEKLFF. The CDR3 DNA sequence: TGTGCCAGCAGCCCTCAAACCGGGACAGGGAATGAAAAACTGTTTTTT.

The chain couples TRBV11-2 to TRBJ1-6; no clear D. Germline CDR1 reads SGHAT; CDR2 reads FQNNGV. Trimming shortened V by 2 bases and J by 8 bases, and 10 bases separated the two germline ends. This CDR3 comprises 14 residues. The CDR3 nucleotides read TGTGCCAGCAGCTTACCACAGAATTATTCACCCCTCCACTTT. Protein: CASSLPQNYSPLHF. The full variable domain, its missing parts supplied by reference TRBV11-2 and TRBJ1-6, is EAGVAQSPRYKIIEKRQSVAFWCNPISGHATLYWYQQILGQGPKLLIQFQNNGVVDDSQLPKDRFSAERLKGVDSTLKIQPAKLEDSAVYLCASSLPQNYSPLHFGNGTRLTVT.

This chain connects TRBV4-3 to TRBJ2-5, with TRBD2 matching 15 bases. After removal of 1 base from V and 5 bases from J, the junction contained 2 bases not matched to a gene. In germline, CDR1 is LGHNA, CDR2 YSLEER. There are 16 residues in the CDR3. CDR3 sequence (DNA): TGCGCCAGCAGCCAAGGGACTAGCGGGGGGGTGGAGACCCAGTACTTC. This gives the protein CASSQGTSGGVETQYF.

The chain links TRBV18 to TRBJ2-5, with 10 bases aligning to TRBD2. With 0 bases clipped from V and 5 bases from J, the junction kept 6 bases outside the gene matches. Germline V CDR1 and CDR2: KGHSH, LQKENI. The CDR3 contains 16 residues. The DNA of the CDR3 is TGTGCCAGCTCACCACCGAGCGGGGGGGCCCGTGAGACCCAGTACTTC. It translates to CASSPPSGGARETQYF.

This clone rates as medium-sized (0.01 to 0.1%). The chain couples TRBV28 to TRBJ2-1; D is perhaps TRBD2 (6 bases). Germline loops: CDR1 MDHEN, CDR2 SYDVKM. The CDR3 length is 11 residues. V was cut by 2 bases and J by 13 bases, with 9 bases left in between. The CDR3 here is CASSLRGFQFF. The CDR3 region has the DNA TGTGCCAGCAGTTTACGGGGGTTTCAGTTCTTC.

The chain joins TRBV5-6 to TRBJ2-1, with a tentative D call TRBD2 (6 bases). From germline, CDR1 is SGHDT and CDR2 YYEEEE. With 2 bases removed from V and 0 bases from J, the gap between germline ends came to 15 bases. The CDR3 covers 17 residues. CDR3 coding DNA: TGTGCCAGCAGCTTTACCACTAGCCGGAGCTCCTACAATGAGCAGTTCTTC. This codes for CASSFTTSRSSYNEQFF.

The gene calls are TRBV3-1 (or the pseudogene TRBV3-2) and TRBJ2-3, with 10 bases identical to TRBD1. CDR3 length: 16 residues. Germline lookup yields CDR1 LGHDT and CDR2 YNNKEL (reference sequence). After removal of 4 bases from V and 6 bases from J, the junction contained 10 bases not matched to a gene. DNA of the CDR3: TGTGCCAGCAGCCGCGAGGACAGGGGGGTAGAGGATACGCAGTATTTT. Translation: CASSREDRGVEDTQYF.

V is TRBV13 and J is TRBJ2-2; 11 nucleotides line up with TRBD1. Germline CDR1 reads PRHDT; CDR2 reads FYEKMQ (reference sequence). This CDR3 contains 15 residues. After removal of 6 bases from V and 5 bases from J, the junction contained 5 bases not matched to a gene. The CDR3 DNA follows: TGTGCCAGCAGTTACGGACAGGGGGCGACCGGGGAGCTGTTTTTT. It specifies CASSYGQGATGELFF.

The genes are TRBV7-2 and TRBJ2-1; possibly TRBD1 for D (6 bases). The CDR3 spans 15 residues. Deletions cut 5 bases from V and 6 bases from J, with 17 bases between. Looked up from germline, CDR1 is SGHTA and CDR2 is FQGNSA. CDR3 DNA: TGTGCCAGCAGCCCCGGGACAAAGCCTGGCAATGAGCAGTTCTTC. Amino acid sequence: CASSPGTKPGNEQFF.

This chain joins TRBV11-2 and TRBJ1-4; TRBD1 matches at 7 bases. Germline CDR1 reads SGHAT; CDR2 reads FQNNGV. V shed 3 bases, J shed 0 bases, and the junction held 7 bases outside the gene matches. The CDR3 is made up of 17 amino acids. The CDR3: CASSFGGQTTTNEKLFF. Written as DNA, the CDR3 is TGTGCCAGCAGCTTCGGGGGACAGACCACAACTAATGAAAAACTGTTTTTT.

In its sample, this clone was seen once. The chain employs TRBV16 and TRBJ2-2; tentative D call: TRBD2 (5 bases). Germline CDR1 is KGHSY and CDR2 is FQNENV. Trimming took off 4 bases at V and 9 bases at J, with 18 bases between the two ends. This CDR3 has 15 residues. The CDR3: CASSLGLRLERELFF. In DNA form, the CDR3 reads TGTGCCAGCAGCCTAGGACTGCGATTGGAAAGGGAGCTGTTTTTT.

This chain links TRBV9 with TRBJ1-2; possibly TRBD1 for D (5 bases). Germline lookup yields CDR1 SGDLS and CDR2 YYNGEE. This CDR3 is built from 15 residues. V was pared by 4 bases and J by 3 bases, with 16 bases between. The CDR3 region has the DNA TGTGCCAGCAGCCTTACCGACGGGGGATACTATGGCTACACCTTC. Protein: CASSLTDGGYYGYTF. Variable domain in full (rest from reference TRBV9 and TRBJ1-2): DSGVTQTPKHLITATGQRVTLRCSPRSGDLSVYWYQQSLDQGLQFLIQYYNGEERAKGNILERFSAQQFPDLHSELNLSSLELGDSALYFCASSLTDGGYYGYTFGSGTRLTVV.

V is TRBV11-2 and J is TRBJ2-5, with D unclear. The CDR3 extends over 14 amino acids. Per germline, CDR1 SGHAT and CDR2 FQNNGV. V was cut by 6 bases and J by 4 bases, with 15 bases left in between. This CDR3 is CASSPARSLETQYF. CDR3 coding DNA: TGTGCCAGCAGTCCCGCCCGTAGCCTAGAGACCCAGTACTTC.

The rearrangement uses TRBV6-2 or TRBV6-3 and TRBJ1-1; no reliable D call. The V gene's germline CDR1 is MNHEY and CDR2 SVGEGT. V shed 6 bases and J shed 4 bases, with 12 bases lying between them. The CDR3 runs to 13 residues. The CDR3 here is CASSLRGFTEAFF. The CDR3 nucleotides read TGTGCCAGCAGCTTACGGGGTTTCACTGAAGCTTTCTTT.

The chain combines TRBV7-8 with TRBJ1-2, with D possibly matching TRBD1 (6 bases). Germline V gives CDR1 SGHVS, CDR2 FQNEAQ. Deletions cut 5 bases from V and 4 bases from J, with 14 bases between. This CDR3 is built from 14 residues. The CDR3 DNA sequence: TGTGCCAGCAGCGCCCAAACAGGGAGCTATGGCTACACCTTC. It specifies CASSAQTGSYGYTF.

The chain combines TRBV29-1 with TRBJ2-7; possible D gene TRBD2, 5 bases. Trimming stripped 4 bases from V and 5 bases from J, with 15 bases between. The CDR3 sequence is 13 residues long. The germline V gene has CDR1 SQVTM and CDR2 ANQGSEA. The DNA for the CDR3 is TGCAGCGTTGTGGGTATCGACTACCACGAGCAGTACTTC. This encodes CSVVGIDYHEQYF.

The chain carries TRBV4-3 and TRBJ2-1; the match to TRBD2 covers 9 bases. The germline CDR1 and CDR2 sequences are LGHNA and YSLEER. J was trimmed by 5 bases and V by 1 base; bases with no gene match: 6. CDR3 size: 16 residues. The CDR3 coding sequence is TGCGCCAGCAGCCAAGTAAGGACTAGCGTTAACAATGAGCAGTTCTTC. This translates into CASSQVRTSVNNEQFF.

V and J are TRBV24-1 and TRBJ2-1; 10 bases are a match to TRBD2. Germline assignment: CDR1 KGHDR and CDR2 SFDVKD. The CDR3 spans 17 residues. V shed 0 bases, J shed 1 base, and the junction held 2 bases outside the gene matches. Written as DNA, the CDR3 is TGTGCCACCAGTGATTTGTCTAGCGGGAGTTCCTACAATGAGCAGTTCTTC. It codes for CATSDLSSGSSYNEQFF.

V usage is TRBV6-5 and J usage is TRBJ1-1; maybe TRBD1 (5 bases). The CDR3 loop spans 13 amino acids. V lost 6 bases, J lost 4 bases, and 12 bases lay in between. Germline V gives CDR1 MNHEY, CDR2 SVGAGI. The CDR3 sequence is CASRVGGLTEAFF. In DNA, the CDR3 is TGTGCCAGCAGGGTGGGGGGTCTCACTGAAGCTTTCTTT.

V usage is TRBV3-1 (or the pseudogene TRBV3-2) and J usage is TRBJ2-7; 9 nucleotides agree with TRBD2. Germline-derived CDR1 and CDR2 are LGHDT and YNNKEL (reference sequence). The CDR3 has 16 residues. The V segment lost 3 bases and the J segment 4 bases; nucleotides outside the gene matches: 10. The CDR3 region has the DNA TGTGCCAGCAGCCAGGGACCGGTCGCGGGGGGGTACGAGCAGTACTTC. Translated, it gives CASSQGPVAGGYEQYF.

This chain joins TRBV19 and TRBJ2-1, with 10 nucleotides matching TRBD1. Germline-derived CDR1 and CDR2 are LNHDA and SQIVND (reference sequence). With V trimmed by 5 bases and J by 6 bases, 4 bases remained unmatched. The CDR3 totals 14 residues. The DNA of the CDR3 is TGTGCCAGTAGTGTCCGACAGGGGGCCAATGAGCAGTTCTTC. Amino acid sequence: CASSVRQGANEQFF.

The gene calls are TRBV6-6 and TRBJ2-1, with a possible D match to TRBD1 (6 bases). Germline values: CDR1 MNHNY, CDR2 SVGAGI (reference sequence). The CDR3 is 17 amino acids. The V and J ends lost 5 bases and 0 bases respectively, with 17 bases between them. The CDR3 DNA sequence: TGTGCCAGCAGTCCATTTTTAACAGGGAGCTCCTACAATGAGCAGTTCTTC. Translated, it gives CASSPFLTGSSYNEQFF.

The chain has TRBV7-3 and TRBJ2-3; 10 nucleotides match TRBD2. CDR3 length: 16 amino acids. Germline CDR1 is SGHTA and CDR2 is FQGTGA. With 2 bases clipped from V and 2 bases from J, the junction kept 4 bases outside the gene matches. CDR3 sequence (DNA): TGTGCCAGCAGCTTAGTAGCGGGAGGATACACAGATACGCAGTATTTT. Translation gives CASSLVAGGYTDTQYF.

The chain has TRBV9 and TRBJ1-3; TRBD1 matches 9 bases. Looked up from germline, CDR1 is SGDLS and CDR2 is YYNGEE. The CDR3 covers 15 residues. The J segment lost 4 bases and the V segment lost 3 bases, leaving 5 bases of the junction unmatched. The CDR3 is CASSAGQGLGNTIYF. The CDR3 DNA follows: TGTGCCAGCAGCGCAGGACAGGGGTTAGGAAACACCATATATTTT.

In the case of this clone: At one of its ends the junction is not consistent with the germline gene, which may arise from a read error. This chain links TRBV19 with TRBJ2-4, with a tentative D call TRBD2 (6 bases). The germline V gene has CDR1 LNHDA and CDR2 SQIVND (reference sequence). This CDR3 has 18 residues. DNA for the CDR3: TGTGTCAGTAGCCGGAGGGCGACTCAAATACTAGCCAAAAACATTCAGTACTTC. Protein product: CVSSRRATQILAKNIQYF.

J is TRBJ2-2 and V is TRBV10-3; D ambiguous. The V end lost 3 bases, the J end lost 2 bases, and 7 bases lay between the germline ends. The length of the CDR3 is 14 residues. In germline, CDR1 is ENHRY, CDR2 SYGVKD. CDR3 nucleotides: TGTGCCATCAGTGAAGAGGTTAACACCGGGGAGCTGTTTTTT. This sequence encodes CAISEEVNTGELFF.

Note on this clone: In the same sample, other DNA sequences code for this CDR3. V gene TRBV7-6 combines with J gene TRBJ2-2, with 11 bases matching TRBD2. V was clipped by 1 base and J by 0 bases; unmatched bases: 4. CDR1 SGHVS and CDR2 FNYEAQ come from the germline V gene. The CDR3 has 18 residues. Written as DNA, the CDR3 is TGTGCCAGCAGCTTAGTTCTAGCGGGGGGCACGAACACCGGGGAGCTGTTTTTT. It encodes CASSLVLAGGTNTGELFF. The variable domain in full, with the rest retrieved from reference TRBV7-6 and TRBJ2-2, is GAGVSQSPRYKVTKRGQDVALRCDPISGHVSLYWYRQALGQGPEFLTYFNYEAQQDKSGLPNDRFSAERPEGSISTLTIQRTEQRDSAMYRCASSLVLAGGTNTGELFFGEGSRLTVL.

The rearrangement joins TRBV7-2 to TRBJ1-1; possibly TRBD1 for D (5 bases). This CDR3 region has 13 residues. Per germline, CDR1 SGHTA and CDR2 FQGNSA. The V and J ends lost 4 bases and 4 bases respectively, with 10 bases between them. CDR3 region: CASSYGQGTEAFF. CDR3 sequence (DNA): TGTGCCAGCAGCTACGGACAAGGCACTGAAGCTTTCTTT.

The chain is built from TRBV6-4 and TRBJ2-1; 10 bases align to TRBD2. This CDR3 has 15 residues. V lost 4 bases to trimming and J lost 3 bases; unmatched junction nucleotides: 3. The germline V gene has CDR1 MRHNA and CDR2 SNTAGT. CDR3 in DNA: TGTGCCAGCAGTGTGATAGCGGGAGGCTACAATGAGCAGTTCTTC. Translating it yields CASSVIAGGYNEQFF.

The V call is TRBV25-1, the J call TRBJ1-1; D ambiguous. V was clipped by 4 bases and J by 1 base, with 10 bases between them. From germline, CDR1 is MGHDK and CDR2 SYGVNS. The CDR3 contains 14 residues. The CDR3 DNA follows: TGTGCCAGCAGTGGAGTCGAGGGGAACACTGAAGCTTTCTTT. It codes for CASSGVEGNTEAFF.